A selection of T cell receptor beta chains follows, all from one sample in a study of T-cell reconstitution after alpha-beta-depleted transplantation in children. Using its own MiXCR run on the PCR reads, TCRdb lists one record per CDR3 protein. The sample holds fewer than 120,000 distinct CDR3 sequences; about 9.3% are singletons and the top ten take approximately 8%. Sequenced here: PBMCs from the stem cell graft donor, sampled from the stem cell graft. These receptors all come from a human donor who donated a stem cell graft to a child with acute lymphoblastic leukemia. Each CDR3 is given without its conserved first and last residue. Fields, in order: V gene, J gene, CDR3 protein.

V: TRBV5-1
J: TRBJ1-2
CDR3: ASSPGSSGGHGYT

V: TRBV15
J: TRBJ2-1
CDR3: ATSRDGVAGEQF

V: TRBV20-1
J: TRBJ2-3
CDR3: SARGKHRGPSTDTQY

V: TRBV5-1
J: TRBJ2-3
CDR3: ASSLEGLAGFTDTQY

V: TRBV9
J: TRBJ2-5
CDR3: ASSGGNQETQY

V: TRBV10-1
J: TRBJ1-1
CDR3: ASSYGQGAEAF

V: TRBV29-1
J: TRBJ1-2
CDR3: SLRDRGWNGYT

V: TRBV5-1
J: TRBJ2-1
CDR3: ASSLLAGVYNEQF

V: TRBV28
J: TRBJ2-7
CDR3: ASSLSLSSYEQY

V: TRBV6-6
J: TRBJ2-5
CDR3: ATRAGETQY

V: TRBV27
J: TRBJ2-7
CDR3: ASSRAPYEQY

V: TRBV5-1
J: TRBJ2-1
CDR3: ASRQRTGNNEQF

V: TRBV5-6
J: TRBJ1-2
CDR3: ASSRDRGYGYT

V: TRBV6-4
J: TRBJ2-1
CDR3: ASRAPGRRTSSSYNEQF

V: TRBV7-2
J: TRBJ1-6
CDR3: ASSEGQSTRNSPLH

V: TRBV5-1
J: TRBJ1-1
CDR3: ASSQTGFAEAF

V: TRBV21-1
J: TRBJ2-2
CDR3: ASSGRWTGELF

V: TRBV15
J: TRBJ2-5
CDR3: ATSRTRDFQETQY

V: TRBV7-8
J: TRBJ1-5
CDR3: ASSLQGLEPQH

V: TRBV20-1
J: TRBJ2-1
CDR3: SPRKGFLSYNEQF

V: TRBV12-3/TRBV12-4
J: TRBJ2-7
CDR3: ASGNNEQY

V: TRBV7-2
J: TRBJ2-5
CDR3: ASSYSGSGETQY

V: TRBV12-3/TRBV12-4
J: TRBJ1-1
CDR3: ASSFGRSNTEAF

V: TRBV5-1
J: TRBJ1-4
CDR3: ASSSPGTLPNKLF

V: TRBV6-1
J: TRBJ2-1
CDR3: ASSEVGGGYNEQF

V: TRBV28
J: TRBJ2-7
CDR3: ASSLMFEEYEQY

V: TRBV5-1
J: TRBJ2-7
CDR3: ASSLGSGSPYEQY

V: TRBV30
J: TRBJ2-1
CDR3: AWSVSSTNEQF

V: TRBV27
J: TRBJ1-2
CDR3: ASSPGLSSYYGYT

V: TRBV5-1
J: TRBJ2-1
CDR3: ASSSPGNEQF

V: TRBV5-1
J: TRBJ2-5
CDR3: ASSFDPALAAQY

V: TRBV5-1
J: TRBJ2-5
CDR3: ASSLRDRGQETQY

V: TRBV4-3
J: TRBJ2-2
CDR3: ASSQDPRTNTGELF

V: TRBV29-1
J: TRBJ1-1
CDR3: SPGESPKRMNTEAF

V: TRBV19
J: TRBJ2-2
CDR3: ASSTLGDNTGELF

V: TRBV4-1
J: TRBJ1-5
CDR3: ASSQVEDARQPQH

V: TRBV27
J: TRBJ1-2
CDR3: ASRVLGQGYGYT

V: TRBV10-3
J: TRBJ2-7
CDR3: AISETTSGSPYEQY

V: TRBV4-3
J: TRBJ2-1
CDR3: ASSQVGNEQF

V: TRBV7-9
J: TRBJ1-2
CDR3: ASSVGDGAGYT

V: TRBV5-1
J: TRBJ1-1
CDR3: ASSGDRGRTEAF

V: TRBV5-1
J: TRBJ1-1
CDR3: ASSPGGGRRTEAF

V: TRBV11-3
J: TRBJ2-3
CDR3: ASSSGSSTDTQY

V: TRBV5-1
J: TRBJ2-2
CDR3: ASQTSGKQVYEELF

V: TRBV12-3/TRBV12-4
J: TRBJ1-4
CDR3: ASSFRATYEKLF

V: TRBV6-2/TRBV6-3
J: TRBJ2-1
CDR3: ASRRAGKSSYNEQF

V: TRBV4-2
J: TRBJ2-7
CDR3: ASSQERAGGRTEQY

V: TRBV9
J: TRBJ1-6
CDR3: ASSVGQGDNSPLH

V: TRBV18
J: TRBJ1-1
CDR3: ASSPSGPRLPEAF

V: TRBV5-1
J: TRBJ1-6
CDR3: ASSMTAGGGSPLH

V: TRBV10-2
J: TRBJ1-2
CDR3: ASSERDREYGYT

V: TRBV7-9
J: TRBJ1-2
CDR3: ASSQRAVDRNYGYT

V: TRBV5-1
J: TRBJ1-3
CDR3: ASSLGRQAYSSGNTIY